One sample yielded the 21 T cell receptor beta chains listed below, sequenced in a study of shared clonotypes between healthy human individuals. Measured with immunoSEQ multiplex PCR; TCRdb has only the in-frame clones, and not every one. The data hold over 2 million clones, with roughly 96% observed a single time. The source material was naive CD4+ T cells sorted from blood. Sample subset: CD45RA+ positively selected. The receptors were gathered from a man younger than 35 in good health.

This sequence joins TRBV9 and TRBJ2-5, with TRBD1 matching over 11 bases. Trimming removed 0 bases from V and 4 bases from J; junction bases left unmatched: 8. The germline V gene has CDR1 SGDLS and CDR2 YYNGEE. The CDR3 contains 17 residues. CDR3 bases: TGTGCCAGCAGCGTAGGTCCCGGGACAGGGGGTCGAGAGACCCAGTACTTC. Encoded protein: CASSVGPGTGGRETQYF.

The J gene is TRBJ2-3, the V gene TRBV28; no firm D call. Trimming took off 8 bases at V and 2 bases at J, with 14 bases between the two ends. Germline V gives CDR1 MDHEN, CDR2 SYDVKM. The CDR3 is 14 residues long. The CDR3 nucleotides are TGTGCCAGCCGCCGCCCCGACCTCACAGATACGCAGTATTTT. This sequence encodes CASRRPDLTDTQYF.

This chain connects TRBV2 to TRBJ2-5, with D possibly being TRBD1 (5 bases). V gave up 5 bases and J gave up 4 bases, with 17 bases separating them. The CDR3 runs to 15 residues. Germline loops: CDR1 SNHLY, CDR2 FYNNEI. Written as DNA, the CDR3 is TGTGCCAGCAGTCCAGGGCCCAATGTGGGAGAGACCCAGTACTTC. This codes for CASSPGPNVGETQYF.

This chain links TRBV10-1 with TRBJ1-4; possible D gene TRBD1, 5 bases. The CDR3 sequence is 14 residues long. V lost 0 bases, J lost 8 bases, and 10 bases lay in between. Germline values: CDR1 WNHNN, CDR2 SYGVQD (reference sequence). CDR3 nucleotide sequence: TGCGCCAGCAGTGAGTCCGGACATATCGAAAAACTGTTTTTT. Its translation is CASSESGHIEKLFF.

The chain has TRBV10-3 and TRBJ2-1; maybe TRBD1 (7 bases). V was cut by 10 bases and J by 5 bases, with 15 bases left in between. Germline CDR1 is ENHRY and CDR2 is SYGVKD. This CDR3 is 13 amino acids long. The CDR3 is CATQGGWNNEQFF. The DNA of the CDR3 is TGTGCCACCCAGGGGGGTTGGAACAATGAGCAGTTCTTC.

This chain uses TRBV2 with TRBJ1-1; D is ambiguous. Trimming left V 5 bases short and J 6 bases short, with 10 bases between. The CDR3 has 12 amino acids. Per the germline V gene, CDR1 is SNHLY and CDR2 is FYNNEI. The CDR3 sequence is CASSLAGSEAFF. In DNA, the CDR3 is TGTGCCAGCAGTTTGGCGGGGTCTGAAGCTTTCTTT.

The V and J genes are TRBV5-4 and TRBJ2-5; 9 nucleotides align to TRBD2. V gave up 4 bases and J gave up 5 bases; unmatched junction bases: 9. The germline CDR1 and CDR2 sequences are SGHNT and YYREEE (reference sequence). The CDR3 covers 15 residues. CDR3 residues: CASSAGTSRRETQYF. CDR3 in DNA: TGTGCCAGCAGCGCCGGGACTAGCCGGAGGGAGACCCAGTACTTC.

Remarks on this clone: Other DNA variants within this sample encode the same CDR3. V gene TRBV2 combines with J gene TRBJ2-5; no firm D call. The CDR3 has 12 amino acids. Germline CDR1 and CDR2: SNHLY and FYNNEI. V lost 2 bases and J lost 5, with 6 bases in between. CDR3 residues: CASSEFGETQYF. The CDR3 DNA sequence: TGTGCCAGCAGTGAATTCGGCGAGACCCAGTACTTC.

The chain links TRBV30 to TRBJ2-1, with 13 bases identical to TRBD2. The CDR3 sequence is 15 residues long. Germline CDR1 is GTSNPN and CDR2 is SVGIG (reference sequence). The V gene end was trimmed by 3 bases and the J gene end by 6 bases; junction bases not matched to a gene: 5. DNA of the CDR3: TGTGCCTGGAGAGCCGGGACTAGCGGGGCCAATGAGCAGTTCTTC. This gives the protein CAWRAGTSGANEQFF.

The J gene is TRBJ2-3, the V gene TRBV11-3; 11 bases match TRBD2. The V and J ends lost 1 base and 2 bases, in that order; junction bases with no gene match: 5. This CDR3 is 17 amino acids long. CDR1 SGHNT and CDR2 YENEEA come from the germline V gene. The CDR3 sequence is CASSLGSSGRSTDTQYF. In nucleotides, the CDR3 is TGTGCCAGCAGCTTAGGGTCTAGCGGGAGGTCCACAGATACGCAGTATTTT.

The sample holds one count of this clone. J is TRBJ2-5 and V is TRBV7-9; the match to TRBD2 covers 8 bases. J gave up 3 bases and V 4 bases, and 4 bases lay outside the gene matches. Germline V gene data show CDR1 as SEHNR and CDR2 as FQNEAQ (reference sequence). The CDR3 consists of 14 residues. Written as DNA, the CDR3 is TGTGCCAGCAGCTCTGGGACTAGAGAAGAGACCCAGTACTTC. Translating it yields CASSSGTREETQYF.

V usage is TRBV30 and J usage is TRBJ1-1; no reliable D call. Germline CDR1 and CDR2: GTSNPN and SVGIG (reference sequence). The CDR3 covers 12 residues. The V gene lost 5 bases and the J gene lost 1 base, with 8 bases spanning the gap. CDR3 nucleotides: TGTGCCTGGGGACTGACGAACACTGAAGCTTTCTTT. Translated, it gives CAWGLTNTEAFF.

This chain joins TRBV5-1 and TRBJ2-5; D gene unclear. Trimming took off 6 bases at V and 3 bases at J, with 15 bases between the two ends. CDR1 is SGHRS and CDR2 is YFSETQ in the germline V gene. The CDR3 covers 14 residues. The CDR3, as DNA: TGCGCCAGCAACCCGGCCCACGGAGAAGAGACCCAGTACTTC. This codes for CASNPAHGEETQYF.

This clone was seen more than once but under ten times. This sample includes further DNA sequences coding for the same CDR3. This chain joins TRBV5-1 and TRBJ2-1; D is uncertain. The CDR3 is 15 residues long. The V end lost 0 bases, the J end lost 1 base, and 8 bases lay between the germline ends. Germline V gene data show CDR1 as SGHRS and CDR2 as YFSETQ. The CDR3 spells CASSLVGGSYNEQFF. For the CDR3, the DNA is TGCGCCAGCAGCTTGGTCGGCGGATCCTACAATGAGCAGTTCTTC.

The rearrangement links TRBV6-1 to TRBJ2-5; D possibly uses TRBD1 or TRBD2 (5 bases each). Germline lookup yields CDR1 MNHNS and CDR2 SASEGT. Deletions cut 4 bases from V and 9 bases from J, with 12 bases between. This CDR3 has 12 amino acids. CDR3: CASSGFGGSQYF. In nucleotides, the CDR3 is TGTGCCAGCAGTGGCTTTGGGGGATCCCAGTACTTC.

V gene TRBV6-6 combines with J gene TRBJ2-2; D is perhaps TRBD2 (6 bases). V lost 10 bases to trimming and J lost 5 bases, with 11 bases between them. The CDR3 loop spans 12 amino acids. Germline V gives CDR1 MNHNY, CDR2 SVGAGI (reference sequence). Here the CDR3 reads CAISAGTGELFF. The CDR3 nucleotides read TGTGCCATCTCCGCGGGGACCGGGGAGCTGTTTTTT.

V is TRBV5-1 and J is TRBJ1-1, with no clear D. CDR1 and CDR2 (germline): SGHRS, YFSETQ. The CDR3 runs to 14 residues. The V end was cut by 4 bases, the J end by 1 base, with 11 bases between. The CDR3 coding sequence is TGCGCCAGCAGCCCTCGAGCGACGAACACTGAAGCTTTCTTT. Its translation: CASSPRATNTEAFF.

The rearrangement uses TRBV12-5 and TRBJ2-1; D unresolved. CDR1 and CDR2 from the germline V gene are LGHNT and FRNRAP. The V end lost 1 base, the J end lost 2 bases, and 6 bases lay between the germline ends. There are 14 residues in the CDR3. CDR3 sequence reads: CASGLGEPYNEQFF. In DNA form, the CDR3 reads TGTGCTAGTGGTTTGGGGGAACCCTACAATGAGCAGTTCTTC.

This clone was seen just once. The genes are TRBV7-9 and TRBJ2-7; tentatively, D is TRBD1 (6 bases). The V end was cut by 3 bases, the J end by 4 bases, with 13 bases between. The CDR3 is 14 amino acids. The germline V gene has CDR1 SEHNR and CDR2 FQNEAQ (reference sequence). The CDR3: CASSFSGQLYEQYF. Here the CDR3 DNA reads TGTGCCAGCAGCTTTTCTGGACAGCTATACGAGCAGTACTTC.

The chain recombines TRBV5-6 with TRBJ2-6; D is undetermined. Trimming cost V 2 bases and J 0 bases, with 6 bases left between them. The CDR3 length is 15 residues. The germline gives CDR1 SGHDT, CDR2 YYEEEE. The chain's CDR3 is CASSFQGSGANVLTF. The DNA for the CDR3 is TGTGCCAGCAGCTTTCAAGGCTCTGGGGCCAACGTCCTGACTTTC.

This chain links TRBV4-1 with TRBJ1-3; no definite D call. The germline CDR1 and CDR2 sequences are MGHRA and YSYEKL. Deletions cut 0 bases from V and 5 bases from J, with 14 bases between. The CDR3 is made up of 16 amino acids. This chain's CDR3 is CASSQDTVYPRNTIYF. The CDR3 DNA follows: TGCGCCAGCAGCCAAGATACAGTGTACCCCAGAAACACCATATATTTT.